This T cell receptor (beta chain) is from a study of T cell responses to AZD1222 COVID-19 vaccine. This clone has a count of ten or more. The target antigen is unknown. The sample contains more than one DNA sequence encoding this CDR3. The protocol was immunoSEQ multiplex PCR, while the TCRdb copy is restricted to in-frame clones and leaves out a portion. This table holds 90,000 to 150,000 clones, around 87% found once. Study conclusions and caveats: White British ancestry dominated among donors, who included more females, and clonal diversity was possibly underestimated.

V gave up 1 base and J gave up 5 bases; unmatched junction bases: 0. From germline, CDR1 is SGDLS and CDR2 YYNGEE. This CDR3 contains 14 residues. The sequences come from peripheral blood, collected on day 0 of AZD1222 vaccination. The rearrangement joins TRBV9 to TRBJ1-6, with 7 positions matching TRBD1. The clonotype originates from an adult in good health. The CDR3 sequence is CASSVTGDNSPLHF. DNA of the CDR3: TGTGCCAGCAGCGTAACAGGGGATAATTCACCCCTCCACTTT.